This entry lists 2 T cell receptor beta chains sequenced from one sample in a study of shared clonotypes between healthy human individuals. Only in-frame clones appear in the TCRdb table, and some are missing; sequencing was by immunoSEQ multiplex PCR. The table lists some 2 million clones, roughly 94% of them singletons. The sequenced sample was naive CD4+ T cells sorted from blood. As for subset: CD45RA+ positively selected. These receptors were obtained from a young man in good health.

This sequence joins TRBV6-1 and TRBJ1-2; the D is unclear. This CDR3 region has 15 residues. Germline assignment: CDR1 MNHNS and CDR2 SASEGT. V was pared by 7 bases and J by 7 bases, with 22 bases between. CDR3 residues: CASIMDAQEVSGYTF. CDR3 DNA sequence: TGTGCCAGCATTATGGATGCTCAAGAGGTCTCTGGCTACACCTTC.

CDR3 amino acids: CASSGTQETQYF. The CDR3 DNA is TGTGCCAGCAGCGGGACGCAAGAGACCCAGTACTTC. The V and J genes are TRBV5-4 and TRBJ2-5; either TRBD1 or TRBD2 may supply D (5 bases each). Per the germline V gene, CDR1 is SGHNT and CDR2 is YYREEE (reference sequence). The CDR3 totals 12 residues. V lost 4 bases and J 2 bases, leaving 6 bases between the germline ends.